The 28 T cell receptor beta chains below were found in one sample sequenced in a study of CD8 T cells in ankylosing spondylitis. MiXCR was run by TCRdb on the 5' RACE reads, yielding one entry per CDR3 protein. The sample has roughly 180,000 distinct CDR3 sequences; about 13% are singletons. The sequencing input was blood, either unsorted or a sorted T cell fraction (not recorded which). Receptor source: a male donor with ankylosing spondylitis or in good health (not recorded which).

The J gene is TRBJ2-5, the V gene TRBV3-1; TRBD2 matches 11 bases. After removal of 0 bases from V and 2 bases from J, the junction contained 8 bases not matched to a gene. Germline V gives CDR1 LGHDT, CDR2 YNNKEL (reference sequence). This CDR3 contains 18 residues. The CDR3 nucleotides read TGTGCCAGCAGCCAAGATACCCGACTAGCGGGAAAGCAAGAGACCCAGTACTTC. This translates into CASSQDTRLAGKQETQYF.

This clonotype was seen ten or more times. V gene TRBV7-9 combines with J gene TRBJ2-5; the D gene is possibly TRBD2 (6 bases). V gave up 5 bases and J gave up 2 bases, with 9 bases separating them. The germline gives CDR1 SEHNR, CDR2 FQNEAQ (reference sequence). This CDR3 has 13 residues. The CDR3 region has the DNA TGTGCCAGCAGCACCGGGGGTCAAGAGACCCAGTACTTC. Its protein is CASSTGGQETQYF.

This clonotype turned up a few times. The CDR3 DNA follows: TGTGCCAGCAGTGAAGACCCCGGGGACAACTATAATTCACCCCTCCACTTT. Its translation: CASSEDPGDNYNSPLHF. V and J are TRBV2 and TRBJ1-6, with a possible D match to TRBD1 (6 bases). V lost 1 base and J 3 bases, leaving 13 bases between the germline ends. Looked up from germline, CDR1 is SNHLY and CDR2 is FYNNEI. The CDR3 is 17 residues long.

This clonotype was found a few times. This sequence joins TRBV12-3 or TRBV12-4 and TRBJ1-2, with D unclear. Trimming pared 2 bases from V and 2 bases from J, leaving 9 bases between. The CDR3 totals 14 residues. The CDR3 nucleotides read TGTGCCAGCAGTTTATTAGCCGGGAACTATGGCTACACCTTC. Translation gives CASSLLAGNYGYTF.

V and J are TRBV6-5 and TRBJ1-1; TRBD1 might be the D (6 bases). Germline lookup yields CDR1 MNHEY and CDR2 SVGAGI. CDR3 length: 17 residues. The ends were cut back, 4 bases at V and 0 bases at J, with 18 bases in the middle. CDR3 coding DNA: TGTGCCAGCAGTTCATTGAACGGACAGCCCCTGAACACTGAAGCTTTCTTT. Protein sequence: CASSSLNGQPLNTEAFF.

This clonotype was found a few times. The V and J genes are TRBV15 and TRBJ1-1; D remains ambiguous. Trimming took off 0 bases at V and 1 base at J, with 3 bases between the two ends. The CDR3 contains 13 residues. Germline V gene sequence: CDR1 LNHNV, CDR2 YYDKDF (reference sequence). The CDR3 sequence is CATSREANTEAFF. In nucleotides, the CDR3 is TGTGCCACCAGCAGAGAAGCGAACACTGAAGCTTTCTTT.

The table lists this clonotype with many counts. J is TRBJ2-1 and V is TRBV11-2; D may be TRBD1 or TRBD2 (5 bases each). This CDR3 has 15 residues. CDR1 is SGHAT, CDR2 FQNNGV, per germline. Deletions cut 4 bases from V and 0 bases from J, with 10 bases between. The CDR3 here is CASSSTRGSYNEQFF. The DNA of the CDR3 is TGTGCCAGCAGCTCAACTAGGGGCTCCTACAATGAGCAGTTCTTC.

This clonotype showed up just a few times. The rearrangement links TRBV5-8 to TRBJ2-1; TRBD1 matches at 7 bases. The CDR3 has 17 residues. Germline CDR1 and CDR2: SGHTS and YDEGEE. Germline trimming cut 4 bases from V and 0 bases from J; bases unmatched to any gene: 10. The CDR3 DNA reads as TGTGCCAGCAGCCACCTGACAGGGCTGAGCTCCTACAATGAGCAGTTCTTC. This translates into CASSHLTGLSSYNEQFF. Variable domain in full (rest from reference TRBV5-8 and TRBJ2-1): EAGVTQSPTHLIKTRGQQATLRCSPISGHTSVYWYQQALGLGLQFLLWYDEGEERNRGNFPPRFSGRQFPNYSSELNVNALELEDSALYLCASSHLTGLSSYNEQFFGPGTRLTVL.

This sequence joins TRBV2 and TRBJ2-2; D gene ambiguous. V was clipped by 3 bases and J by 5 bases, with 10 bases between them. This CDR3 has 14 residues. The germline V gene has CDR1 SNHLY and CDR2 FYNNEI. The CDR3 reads CASSEVVVTGELFF. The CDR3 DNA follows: TGTGCCAGCAGTGAGGTAGTAGTAACCGGGGAGCTGTTTTTT.

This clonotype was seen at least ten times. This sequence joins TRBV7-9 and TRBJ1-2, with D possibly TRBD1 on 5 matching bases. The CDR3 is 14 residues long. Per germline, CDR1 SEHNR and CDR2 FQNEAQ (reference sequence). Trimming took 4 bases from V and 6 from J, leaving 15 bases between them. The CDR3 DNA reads TGTGCCAGCAGCTCCCCCGGGGCGTCGAATGGCTACACCTTC. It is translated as CASSSPGASNGYTF.

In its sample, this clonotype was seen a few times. The DNA of the CDR3 is TGCGCCAGCAGCTTGGTCGGACCCAGGTACGAGCAGTACTTC. Translated: CASSLVGPRYEQYF. The chain joins TRBV5-1 to TRBJ2-7; no reliable D call. Germline V lookup: CDR1 SGHRS, CDR2 YFSETQ. The CDR3 is 14 amino acids. V was cut by 0 bases and J by 4 bases, with 11 bases left in between.

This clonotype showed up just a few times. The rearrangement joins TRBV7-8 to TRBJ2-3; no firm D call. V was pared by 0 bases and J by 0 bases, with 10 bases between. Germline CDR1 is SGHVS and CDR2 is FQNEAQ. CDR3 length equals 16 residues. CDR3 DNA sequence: TGTGCCAGCAGCTTAGCTCAATTCCAGAGCACAGATACGCAGTATTTT. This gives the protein CASSLAQFQSTDTQYF.

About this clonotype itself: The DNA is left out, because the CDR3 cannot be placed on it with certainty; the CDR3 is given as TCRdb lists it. CDR3 residues: CASSFLAGGYEQYF. The chain joins TRBV28 to TRBJ2-7; the DNA was not compared with TRBD1, the D call given in the table. The CDR3 is 14 amino acids long, termini counted. Germline CDR1 and CDR2: MDHEN and SYDVKM.

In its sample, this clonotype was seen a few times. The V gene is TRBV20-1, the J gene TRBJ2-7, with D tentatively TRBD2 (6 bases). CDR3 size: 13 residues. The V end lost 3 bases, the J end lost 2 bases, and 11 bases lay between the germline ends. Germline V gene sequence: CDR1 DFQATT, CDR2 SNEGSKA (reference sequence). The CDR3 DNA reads TGCAGTGCTAGCGCGGAGGGTACCTACGAGCAGTACTTC. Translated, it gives CSASAEGTYEQYF.

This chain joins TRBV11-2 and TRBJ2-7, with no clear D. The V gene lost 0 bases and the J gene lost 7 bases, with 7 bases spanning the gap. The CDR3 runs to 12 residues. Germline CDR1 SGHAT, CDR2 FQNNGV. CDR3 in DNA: TGTGCCAGCAGCTTAGATCGGACGGAGCAGTACTTC. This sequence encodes CASSLDRTEQYF.

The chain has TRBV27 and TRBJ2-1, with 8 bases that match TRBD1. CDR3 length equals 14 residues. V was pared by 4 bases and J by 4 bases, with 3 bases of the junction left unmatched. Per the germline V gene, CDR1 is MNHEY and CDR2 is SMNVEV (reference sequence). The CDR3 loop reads CASSSDRVYNEQFF. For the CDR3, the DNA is TGTGCCAGCAGTTCGGACAGGGTTTACAATGAGCAGTTCTTC.

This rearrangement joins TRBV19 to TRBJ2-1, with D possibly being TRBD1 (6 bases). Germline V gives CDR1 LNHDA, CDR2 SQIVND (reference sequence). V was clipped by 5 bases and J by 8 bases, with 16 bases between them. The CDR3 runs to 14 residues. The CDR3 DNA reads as TGTGCCAGTAGTTTACTAGGCCCAGGGGATGAGCAGTTCTTC. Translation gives CASSLLGPGDEQFF.

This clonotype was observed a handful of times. DNA of the CDR3: TGTGCCAGCAGGGCCACAGGGAATTCACCCCTCCACTTT. Amino acids: CASRATGNSPLHF. V gene TRBV7-8 combines with J gene TRBJ1-6; D may be TRBD1 (6 bases). Germline CDR1 reads SGHVS; CDR2 reads FQNEAQ. The CDR3 is 13 residues long. Trimming shortened V by 6 bases and J by 7 bases, and 10 bases separated the two germline ends.

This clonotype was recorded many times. Here the CDR3 reads CASSFFEGWSGYTF. The CDR3 coding sequence is TGTGCCAGCAGTTTCTTCGAGGGATGGAGCGGCTACACCTTC. V usage is TRBV6-2 or TRBV6-3 and J usage is TRBJ1-2; D not resolved. The V and J ends lost 4 bases and 8 bases respectively, with 17 bases between them. Germline lookup yields CDR1 MNHEY and CDR2 SVGEGT. CDR3 length equals 14 residues.

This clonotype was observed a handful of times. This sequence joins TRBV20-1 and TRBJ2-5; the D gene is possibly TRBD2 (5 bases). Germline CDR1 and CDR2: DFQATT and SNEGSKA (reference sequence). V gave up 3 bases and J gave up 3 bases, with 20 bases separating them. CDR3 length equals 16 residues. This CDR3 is CSASPFSGSPKETQYF. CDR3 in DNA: TGCAGTGCTAGTCCTTTTTCGGGATCGCCCAAAGAGACCCAGTACTTC.

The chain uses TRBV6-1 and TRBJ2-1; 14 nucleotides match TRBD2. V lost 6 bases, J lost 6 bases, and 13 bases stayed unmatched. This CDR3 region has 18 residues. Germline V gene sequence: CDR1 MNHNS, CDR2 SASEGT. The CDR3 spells CASRPFRLAGGPVNEQFF. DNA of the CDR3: TGTGCCAGCAGACCCTTCCGACTAGCGGGAGGGCCGGTCAATGAGCAGTTCTTC.

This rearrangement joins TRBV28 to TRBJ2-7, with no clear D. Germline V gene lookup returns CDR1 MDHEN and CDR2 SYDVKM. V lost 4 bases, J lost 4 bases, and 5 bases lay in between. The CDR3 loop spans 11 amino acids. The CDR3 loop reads CASSSFYEQYF. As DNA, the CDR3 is TGTGCCAGCAGTTCCTTTTACGAGCAGTACTTC.

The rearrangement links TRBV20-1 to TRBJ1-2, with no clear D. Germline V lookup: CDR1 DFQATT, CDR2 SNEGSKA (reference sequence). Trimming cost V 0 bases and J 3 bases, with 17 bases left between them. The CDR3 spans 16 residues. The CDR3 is CSARDRAIAPDYGYTF. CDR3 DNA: TGCAGTGCTAGAGATAGGGCAATCGCCCCGGACTATGGCTACACCTTC.

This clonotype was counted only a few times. CDR3 coding DNA: TGTGCCAGCACCTTCGGTCCAGGGCCTTATCAGCCCCAGCATTTT. This translates into CASTFGPGPYQPQHF. The chain is built from TRBV12-3 or TRBV12-4 and TRBJ1-5; maybe TRBD1 (5 bases). The V gene lost 7 bases and the J gene lost 5 bases, with 18 bases spanning the gap. There are 15 residues in the CDR3.

The CDR3 protein is CASSQDDQGTYEQYF. Here the CDR3 DNA reads TGCGCCAGCAGCCAAGACGACCAGGGAACCTACGAGCAGTACTTC. The chain couples TRBV4-1 to TRBJ2-7; tentative D call: TRBD1 (5 bases). The CDR3 runs 15 residues. Germline CDR1 MGHRA, CDR2 YSYEKL. V was cut by 0 bases and J by 2 bases, with 11 bases left in between.

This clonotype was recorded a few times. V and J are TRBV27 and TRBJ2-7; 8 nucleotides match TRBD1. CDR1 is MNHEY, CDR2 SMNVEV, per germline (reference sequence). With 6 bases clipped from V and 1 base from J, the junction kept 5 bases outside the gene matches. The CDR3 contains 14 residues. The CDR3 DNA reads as TGTGCCAGCAGACCGACAGGGGCATCCTACGAGCAGTACTTC. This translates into CASRPTGASYEQYF.

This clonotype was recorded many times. This CDR3 is CSVRDRAQLAEAFF. The CDR3, as DNA: TGCAGCGTTAGGGACCGCGCCCAGCTGGCTGAAGCTTTCTTT. This rearrangement joins TRBV29-1 to TRBJ1-1; possibly TRBD1 for D (5 bases). Trimming took off 5 bases at V and 6 bases at J, with 19 bases between the two ends. Germline V gene sequence: CDR1 SQVTM, CDR2 ANQGSEA. The CDR3 totals 14 residues.

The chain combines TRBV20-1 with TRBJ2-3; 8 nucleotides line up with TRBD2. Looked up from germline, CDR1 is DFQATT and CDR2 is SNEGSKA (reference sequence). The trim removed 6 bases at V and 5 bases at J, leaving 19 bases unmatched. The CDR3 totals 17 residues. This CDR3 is CSADMDGTSARRDTQYF. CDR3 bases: TGCAGTGCAGATATGGATGGGACTAGTGCTAGGCGAGATACGCAGTATTTT.